This TCR beta chain was documented in a study of glioma-infiltrating T cells. General study results and limits: Non-neoplastic patients had below-expected tissue-blood divergence, while all gliomas exceeded expectation.

TCR alpha and beta CDR3 regions were amplified from RNA using iRepertoire nested multiplex PCR. From the multiplex PCR reads, TCRdb called clonotypes with MiXCR, one entry per CDR3 protein. The sample includes about 400,000 distinct CDR3 sequences, 41% of them seen just once. This clonotype was counted only a few times. What it binds is not known. The length of the CDR3 is 15 residues. The trim removed 5 bases at V and 4 bases at J, leaving 6 bases unmatched. The germline gives CDR1 LGHDT, CDR2 YNNKEL (reference sequence). The genes are TRBV3-1 and TRBJ2-1; 9 positions agree with TRBD2. Sequences were obtained from glioma tissue, nonneoplastic brain tissue, or PBMCs (not recorded which). The sequence was obtained from a human donor with low-grade glioma or glioblastoma, undergoing nonglioma brain surgery, or in good health (not recorded which). The CDR3 DNA reads TGTGCCAGCAGCGCTACGGCGGGAGGGTACAATGAGCAGTTCTTC. It translates to CASSATAGGYNEQFF.